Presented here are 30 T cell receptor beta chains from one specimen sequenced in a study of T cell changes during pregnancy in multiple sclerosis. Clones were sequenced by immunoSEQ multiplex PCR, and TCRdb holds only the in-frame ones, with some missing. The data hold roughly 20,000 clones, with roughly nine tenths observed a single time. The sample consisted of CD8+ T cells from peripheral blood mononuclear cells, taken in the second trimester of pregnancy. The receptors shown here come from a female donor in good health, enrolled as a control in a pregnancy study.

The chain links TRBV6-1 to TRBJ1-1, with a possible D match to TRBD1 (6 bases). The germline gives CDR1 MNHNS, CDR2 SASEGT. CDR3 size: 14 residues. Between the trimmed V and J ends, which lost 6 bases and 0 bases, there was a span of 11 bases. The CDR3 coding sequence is TGTGCCAGCAGGGCAGGGGTTATGAACACTGAAGCTTTCTTT. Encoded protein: CASRAGVMNTEAFF.

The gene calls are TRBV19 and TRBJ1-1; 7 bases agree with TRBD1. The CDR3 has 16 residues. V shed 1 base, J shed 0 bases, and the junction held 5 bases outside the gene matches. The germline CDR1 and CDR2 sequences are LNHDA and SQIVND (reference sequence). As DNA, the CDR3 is TGTGCCAGTAGTATAGGTATGACAGGGTTGAACACTGAAGCTTTCTTT. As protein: CASSIGMTGLNTEAFF.

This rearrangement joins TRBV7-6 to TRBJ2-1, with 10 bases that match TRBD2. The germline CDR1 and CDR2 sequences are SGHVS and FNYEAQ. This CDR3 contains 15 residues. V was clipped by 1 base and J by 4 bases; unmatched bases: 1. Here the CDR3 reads CASSLGAGGYNEQFF. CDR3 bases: TGTGCCAGCAGCTTAGGAGCGGGAGGGTACAATGAGCAGTTCTTC.

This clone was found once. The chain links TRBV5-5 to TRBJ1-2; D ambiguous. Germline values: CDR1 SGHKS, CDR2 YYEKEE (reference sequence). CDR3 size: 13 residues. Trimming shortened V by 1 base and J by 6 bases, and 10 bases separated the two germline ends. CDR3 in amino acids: CASSLSEGDGYTF. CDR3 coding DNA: TGTGCCAGCAGCTTGTCTGAAGGAGATGGCTACACCTTC.

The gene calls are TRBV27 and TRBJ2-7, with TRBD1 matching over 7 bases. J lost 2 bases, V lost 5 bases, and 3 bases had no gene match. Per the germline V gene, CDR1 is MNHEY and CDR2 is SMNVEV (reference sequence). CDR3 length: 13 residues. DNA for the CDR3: TGTGCCAGCAGTACGGGACAGCCCTACGAGCAGTACTTC. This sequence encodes CASSTGQPYEQYF.

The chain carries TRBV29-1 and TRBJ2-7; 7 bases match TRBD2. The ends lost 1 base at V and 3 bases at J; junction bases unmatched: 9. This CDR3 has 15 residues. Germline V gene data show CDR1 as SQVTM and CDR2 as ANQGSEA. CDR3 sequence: CSVEGGAGEGYEQYF. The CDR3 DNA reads TGCAGCGTTGAAGGAGGAGCCGGGGAGGGCTACGAGCAGTACTTC.

The CDR3, as DNA: TGTGCCAGCAGCCCCCGGGGGTACGAGCAGTACTTC. It codes for CASSPRGYEQYF. The chain employs TRBV5-4 and TRBJ2-5, with a weak D call TRBD2 (6 bases). The closer fit of TRBJ2-7 to the DNA end suggests the J call may be wrong. CDR3 length: 12 amino acids. From germline, CDR1 is SGHNT and CDR2 YYREEE (reference sequence).

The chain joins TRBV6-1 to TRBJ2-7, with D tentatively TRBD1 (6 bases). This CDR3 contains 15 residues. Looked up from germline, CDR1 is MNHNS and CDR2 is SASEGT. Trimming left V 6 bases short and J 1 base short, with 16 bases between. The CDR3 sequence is CASRTAGDSSYEQYF. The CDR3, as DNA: TGTGCCAGCAGAACGGCAGGGGATTCTTCCTACGAGCAGTACTTC.

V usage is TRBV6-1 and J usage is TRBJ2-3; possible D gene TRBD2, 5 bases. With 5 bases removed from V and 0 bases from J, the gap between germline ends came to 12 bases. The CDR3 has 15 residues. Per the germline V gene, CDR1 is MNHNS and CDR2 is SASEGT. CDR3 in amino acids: CASSWEMGSTDTQYF. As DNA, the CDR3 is TGTGCCAGCAGTTGGGAGATGGGTAGCACAGATACGCAGTATTTT.

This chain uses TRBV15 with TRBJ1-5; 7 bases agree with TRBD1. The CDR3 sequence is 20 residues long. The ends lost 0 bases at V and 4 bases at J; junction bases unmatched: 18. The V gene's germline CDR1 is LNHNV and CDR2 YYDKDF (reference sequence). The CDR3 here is CATSRDRIVSRQGRNQPQHF. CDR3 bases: TGTGCCACCAGCAGAGATCGAATCGTTTCTCGACAGGGAAGGAATCAGCCCCAGCATTTT.

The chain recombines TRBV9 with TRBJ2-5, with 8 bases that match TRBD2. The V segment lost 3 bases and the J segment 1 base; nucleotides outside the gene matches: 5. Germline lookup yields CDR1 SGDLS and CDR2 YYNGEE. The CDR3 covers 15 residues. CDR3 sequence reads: CASSGTGGAQETQYF. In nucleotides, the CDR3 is TGTGCCAGCAGCGGGACCGGGGGGGCCCAAGAGACCCAGTACTTC.

The CDR3 protein is CASRRLAGVQETQYF. The DNA of the CDR3 is TGTGCCAGCAGACGACTAGCGGGAGTCCAAGAGACCCAGTACTTC. The chain joins TRBV6-5 to TRBJ2-5; 12 bases are shared with TRBD2. Germline-derived CDR1 and CDR2 are MNHEY and SVGAGI. After removal of 6 bases from V and 1 base from J, the junction contained 3 bases not matched to a gene. The CDR3 is 15 residues long.

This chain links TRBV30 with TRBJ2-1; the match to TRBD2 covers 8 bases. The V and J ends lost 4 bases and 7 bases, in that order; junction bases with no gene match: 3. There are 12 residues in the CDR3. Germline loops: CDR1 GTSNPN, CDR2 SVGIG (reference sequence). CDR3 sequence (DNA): TGTGCCTGGACCGGGGGGGCAAATGAGCAGTTCTTC. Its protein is CAWTGGANEQFF.

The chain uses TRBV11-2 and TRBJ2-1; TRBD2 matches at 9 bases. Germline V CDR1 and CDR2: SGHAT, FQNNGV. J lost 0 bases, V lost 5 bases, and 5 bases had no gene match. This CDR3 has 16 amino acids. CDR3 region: CASSPREGSSYNEQFF. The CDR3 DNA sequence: TGTGCCAGCAGCCCGCGGGAGGGGAGCTCCTACAATGAGCAGTTCTTC.

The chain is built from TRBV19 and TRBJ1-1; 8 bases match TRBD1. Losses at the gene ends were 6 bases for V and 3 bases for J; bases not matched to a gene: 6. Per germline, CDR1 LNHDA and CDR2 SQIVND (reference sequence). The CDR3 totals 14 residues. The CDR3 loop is CASSWDRTYTEAFF. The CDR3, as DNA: TGTGCCAGTAGCTGGGACAGGACGTACACTGAAGCTTTCTTT. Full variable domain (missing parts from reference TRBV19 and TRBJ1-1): DGGITQSPKYLFRKEGQNVTLSCEQNLNHDAMYWYRQDPGQGLRLIYYSQIVNDFQKGDIAEGYSVSREKKESFPLTVTSAQKNPTAFYLCASSWDRTYTEAFFGQGTRLTVV.

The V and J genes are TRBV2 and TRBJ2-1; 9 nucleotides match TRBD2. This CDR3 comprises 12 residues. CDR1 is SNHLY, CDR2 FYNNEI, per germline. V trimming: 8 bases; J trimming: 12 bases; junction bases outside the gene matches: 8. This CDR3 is CASLNLAGLQFF. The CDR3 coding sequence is TGTGCCAGCTTAAATCTAGCGGGACTGCAGTTCTTC.

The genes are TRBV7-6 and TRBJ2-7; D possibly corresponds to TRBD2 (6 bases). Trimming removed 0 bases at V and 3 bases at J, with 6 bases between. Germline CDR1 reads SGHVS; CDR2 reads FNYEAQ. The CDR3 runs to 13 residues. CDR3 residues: CASSLAEGYEQYF. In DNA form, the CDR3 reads TGTGCCAGCAGCTTAGCGGAGGGCTACGAGCAGTACTTC.

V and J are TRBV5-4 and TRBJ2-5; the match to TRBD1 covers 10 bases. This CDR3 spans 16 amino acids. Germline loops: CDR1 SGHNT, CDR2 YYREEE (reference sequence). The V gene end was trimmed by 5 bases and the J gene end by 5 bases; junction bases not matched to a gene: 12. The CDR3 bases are TGTGCCAGCAGGCGAGGACCGGGACAGGGGACCGAGACCCAGTACTTC. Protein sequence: CASRRGPGQGTETQYF.

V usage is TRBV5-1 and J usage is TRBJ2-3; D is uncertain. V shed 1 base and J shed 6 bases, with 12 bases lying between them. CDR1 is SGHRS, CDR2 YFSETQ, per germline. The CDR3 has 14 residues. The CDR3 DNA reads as TGCGCCAGCAGCTTGTTCCGGAACGGGGATACGCAGTATTTT. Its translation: CASSLFRNGDTQYF.

The CDR3 spells CASMGLSYNEQFF. DNA of the CDR3: TGTGCCAGTATGGGACTCTCCTACAATGAGCAGTTCTTC. The chain combines TRBV19 with TRBJ2-1; tentatively, D is TRBD2 (6 bases). V was cut by 7 bases and J by 0 bases, with 7 bases left in between. Germline-derived CDR1 and CDR2 are LNHDA and SQIVND (reference sequence). The CDR3 is 13 amino acids.

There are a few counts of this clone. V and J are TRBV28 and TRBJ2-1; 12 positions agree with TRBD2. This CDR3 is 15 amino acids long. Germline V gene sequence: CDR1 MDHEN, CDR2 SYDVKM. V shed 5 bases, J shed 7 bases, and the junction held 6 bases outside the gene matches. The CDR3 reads CASSRLAGDANEQFF. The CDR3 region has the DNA TGTGCCAGCAGTCGACTAGCGGGAGACGCGAATGAGCAGTTCTTC.

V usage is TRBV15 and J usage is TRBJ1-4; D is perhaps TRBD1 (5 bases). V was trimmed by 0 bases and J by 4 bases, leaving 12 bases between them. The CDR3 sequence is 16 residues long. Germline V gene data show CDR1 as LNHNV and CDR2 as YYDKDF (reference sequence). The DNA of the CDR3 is TGTGCCACCAGCAGAGATCAGGGAACGGGTAATGAAAAACTGTTTTTT. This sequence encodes CATSRDQGTGNEKLFF. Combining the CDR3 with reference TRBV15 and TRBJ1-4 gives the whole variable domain DAMVIQNPRYQVTQFGKPVTLSCSQTLNHNVMYWYQQKSSQAPKLLFHYYDKDFNNEADTPDNFQSRRPNTSFCFLDIRSPGLGDTAMYLCATSRDQGTGNEKLFFGSGTQLSVL.

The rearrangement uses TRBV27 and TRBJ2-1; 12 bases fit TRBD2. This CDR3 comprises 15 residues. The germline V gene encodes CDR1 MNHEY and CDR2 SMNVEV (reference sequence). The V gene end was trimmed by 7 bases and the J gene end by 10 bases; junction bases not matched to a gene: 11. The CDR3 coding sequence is TGTGCCAGCACCCGAGGACTAGCGGGACTGAAGGAGCAGTTCTTC. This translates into CASTRGLAGLKEQFF.

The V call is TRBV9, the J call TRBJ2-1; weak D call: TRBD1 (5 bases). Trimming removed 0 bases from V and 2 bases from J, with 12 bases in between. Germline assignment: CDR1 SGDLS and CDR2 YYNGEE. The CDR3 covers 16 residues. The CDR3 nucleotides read TGTGCCAGCAGCGTAGTATCAGGGCTCCCCTACAATGAGCAGTTCTTC. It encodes CASSVVSGLPYNEQFF. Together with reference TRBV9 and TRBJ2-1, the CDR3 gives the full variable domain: DSGVTQTPKHLITATGQRVTLRCSPRSGDLSVYWYQQSLDQGLQFLIQYYNGEERAKGNILERFSAQQFPDLHSELNLSSLELGDSALYFCASSVVSGLPYNEQFFGPGTRLTVL.

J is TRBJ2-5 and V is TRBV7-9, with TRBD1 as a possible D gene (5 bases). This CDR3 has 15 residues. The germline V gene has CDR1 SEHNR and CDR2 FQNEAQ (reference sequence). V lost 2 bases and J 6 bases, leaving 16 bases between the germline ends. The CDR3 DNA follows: TGTGCCAGCAGCTTATATCTCGGCAGGGCAAAGACCCAGTACTTC. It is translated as CASSLYLGRAKTQYF.

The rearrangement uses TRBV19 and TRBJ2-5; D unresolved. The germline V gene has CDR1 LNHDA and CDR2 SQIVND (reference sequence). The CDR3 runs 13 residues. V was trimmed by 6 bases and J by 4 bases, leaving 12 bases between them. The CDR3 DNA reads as TGTGCCAGTAGCCTGCGGAGTGGAGAGACCCAGTACTTC. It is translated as CASSLRSGETQYF.

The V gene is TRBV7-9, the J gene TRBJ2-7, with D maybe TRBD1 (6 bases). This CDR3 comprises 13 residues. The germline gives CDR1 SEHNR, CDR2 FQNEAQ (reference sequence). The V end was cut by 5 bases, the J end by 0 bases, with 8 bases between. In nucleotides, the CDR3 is TGTGCCAGCAGCCAGGGGTCCTCCTACGAGCAGTACTTC. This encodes CASSQGSSYEQYF.

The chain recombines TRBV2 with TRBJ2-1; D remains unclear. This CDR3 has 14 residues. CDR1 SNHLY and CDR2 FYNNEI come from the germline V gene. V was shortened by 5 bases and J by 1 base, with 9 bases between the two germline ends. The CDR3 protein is CASSRHTSYNEQFF. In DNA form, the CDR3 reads TGTGCCAGCAGTAGACATACATCCTACAATGAGCAGTTCTTC.

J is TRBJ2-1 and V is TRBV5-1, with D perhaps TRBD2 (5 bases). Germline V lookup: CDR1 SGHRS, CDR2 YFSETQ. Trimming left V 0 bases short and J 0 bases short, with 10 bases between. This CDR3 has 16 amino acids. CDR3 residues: CASSLAADPSYNEQFF. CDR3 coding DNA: TGCGCCAGCAGCTTGGCAGCGGACCCCTCCTACAATGAGCAGTTCTTC.

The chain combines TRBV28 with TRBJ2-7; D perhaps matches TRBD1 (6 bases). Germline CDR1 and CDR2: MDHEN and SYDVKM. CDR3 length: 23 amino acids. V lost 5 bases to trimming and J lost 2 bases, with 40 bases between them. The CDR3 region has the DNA TGTGCCAGCAGTACCCCCCAGGGGATTACTCGAAGTTCAAGGATGTCCTGGGCCTACGAGCAGTACTTC. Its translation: CASSTPQGITRSSRMSWAYEQYF.